One sample yielded the 4 T cell receptor beta chains listed below, sequenced in a study of CD4+ T cells in melanoma. Sequencing used immunoSEQ multiplex PCR; TCRdb keeps in-frame clones, though not all of them. Of roughly 16,000 clones in the sample, approximately 79% are singletons; the top ten hold 9.5% to 15%. The sample was cells from a culture (not recorded whether cultured in vitro). All receptors derive from a human donor with melanoma.

This chain links TRBV10-3 with TRBJ2-5, with 7 bases lining up with TRBD2. The CDR3 loop spans 15 amino acids. CDR1 and CDR2 (germline): ENHRY, SYGVKD. With V trimmed by 8 bases and J by 1 base, 10 bases remained unmatched. CDR3 nucleotides: TGTGCCATCGGGAGGGCAGAGGGGCTCCAAGAGACCCAGTACTTC. Translating gives CAIGRAEGLQETQYF.

The rearrangement uses TRBV5-6 and TRBJ2-5; 7 positions agree with TRBD1. The assigned J gene may be wrong: the sequence end matches TRBJ2-7 better. CDR1 SGHDT and CDR2 YYEEEE come from the germline V gene. This CDR3 comprises 14 residues. The CDR3 coding sequence is TGTGCCAGCAGCTTGCTACAGGGGCAGGGCGAGCAGTACTTC. Residues: CASSLLQGQGEQYF.

V and J are TRBV10-1 and TRBJ2-2; no reliable D call. The CDR3 is 11 residues long. Trimming left V 6 bases short and J 3 bases short, with 2 bases between. Per the germline V gene, CDR1 is WNHNN and CDR2 is SYGVQD (reference sequence). CDR3 amino acids: CASSHTGELFF. The CDR3 DNA sequence: TGCGCCAGCAGCCACACCGGGGAGCTGTTTTTT.

This clone was seen only a few times. The CDR3 sequence is CASSYGGVDTEAFF. The CDR3 bases are TGTGCCAGCAGCTATGGGGGGGTGGACACTGAAGCTTTCTTT. This chain links TRBV5-8 with TRBJ1-1; TRBD1 is a possible D gene (5 bases). Germline CDR1 is SGHTS and CDR2 is YDEGEE. Trimming shortened V by 3 bases and J by 3 bases, and 12 bases separated the two germline ends. The CDR3 is 14 amino acids.